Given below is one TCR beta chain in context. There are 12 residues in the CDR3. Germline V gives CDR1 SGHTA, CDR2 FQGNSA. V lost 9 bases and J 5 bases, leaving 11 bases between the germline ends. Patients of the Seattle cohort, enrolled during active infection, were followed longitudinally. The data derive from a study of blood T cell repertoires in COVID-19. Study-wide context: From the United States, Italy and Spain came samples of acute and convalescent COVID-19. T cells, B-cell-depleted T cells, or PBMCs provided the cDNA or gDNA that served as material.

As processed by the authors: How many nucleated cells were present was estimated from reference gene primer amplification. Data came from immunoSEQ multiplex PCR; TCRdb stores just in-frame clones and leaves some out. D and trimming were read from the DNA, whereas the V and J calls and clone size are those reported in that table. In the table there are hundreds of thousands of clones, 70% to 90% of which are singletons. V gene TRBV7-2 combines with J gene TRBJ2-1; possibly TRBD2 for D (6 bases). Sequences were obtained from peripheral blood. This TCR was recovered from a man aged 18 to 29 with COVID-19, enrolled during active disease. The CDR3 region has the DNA TGTGCCAGAGGGACTTACAACAATGAGCAGTTCTTC. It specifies CARGTYNNEQFF.